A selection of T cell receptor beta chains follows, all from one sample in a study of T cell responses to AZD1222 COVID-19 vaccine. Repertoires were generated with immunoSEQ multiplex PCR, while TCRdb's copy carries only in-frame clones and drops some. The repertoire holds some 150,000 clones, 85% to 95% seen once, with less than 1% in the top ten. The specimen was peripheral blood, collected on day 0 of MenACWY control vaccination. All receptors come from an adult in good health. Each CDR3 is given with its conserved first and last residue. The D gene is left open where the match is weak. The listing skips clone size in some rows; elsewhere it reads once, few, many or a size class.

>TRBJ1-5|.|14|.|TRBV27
TGTGCCAGCAGTTTATACTTCGGAGGTCAGCCCCAGCATTTT
CASSLYFGGQPQHF
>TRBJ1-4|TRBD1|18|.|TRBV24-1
TGTGCCACCAGTGACCAGAGACAGGGACGGGCAACTAATGAAAAACTGTTTTTT
CATSDQRQGRATNEKLFF
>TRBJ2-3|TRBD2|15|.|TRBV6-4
TGTGCCAGCAGCCCAGCGGGAGAAGGTGCAGATACGCAGTATTTT
CASSPAGEGADTQYF
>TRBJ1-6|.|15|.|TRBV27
TGTGCCAGCAGTTTACAGAGCTCCTATAATTCACCCCTCCACTTT
CASSLQSSYNSPLHF
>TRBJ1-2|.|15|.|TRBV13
TGTGCCAGCAGCTTCGGGACCCCTCGGGACTATGGCTACACCTTC
CASSFGTPRDYGYTF
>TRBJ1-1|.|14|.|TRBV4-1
TGCGCCAGCAGCCAACAGACTATGAACACTGAAGCTTTCTTT
CASSQQTMNTEAFF
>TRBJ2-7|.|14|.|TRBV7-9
TGTGCCAGCACCTCCTGGCAGGGGTCCTACGAGCAGTACTTC
CASTSWQGSYEQYF
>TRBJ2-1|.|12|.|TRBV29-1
TGCAGCGCCGGGCCCTCCTACAATGAGCAGTTCTTC
CSAGPSYNEQFF
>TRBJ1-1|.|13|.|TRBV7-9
TGTGCCAGCAGCCTATACGTGGGGGATGAAGCTTTCTTT
CASSLYVGDEAFF
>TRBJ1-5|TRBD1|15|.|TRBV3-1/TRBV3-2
TGTGCCAGCAGCCAAGATAGAGGGGGCGGTCAGCCCCAGCATTTT
CASSQDRGGGQPQHF
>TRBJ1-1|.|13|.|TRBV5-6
TGTGCCAGCAGCTTGGGTAGGGCAGCTGAAGCTTTCTTT
CASSLGRAAEAFF
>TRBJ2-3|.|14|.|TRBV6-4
TGTGCCAGCAGTGAGGGTCGAGCCACAGATACGCAGTATTTT
CASSEGRATDTQYF
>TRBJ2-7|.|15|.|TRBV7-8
TGTGCCAGCAGCTTAGTCAGGGACGGTTACTACGAGCAGTACTTC
CASSLVRDGYYEQYF
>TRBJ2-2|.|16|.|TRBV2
TGTGCCAGCAGTGTAAGATTACTCGCGAACACCGGGGAGCTGTTTTTT
CASSVRLLANTGELFF
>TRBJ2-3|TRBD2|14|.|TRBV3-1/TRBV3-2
TGTGCCAGCGAAGCGGGAGGGGGCACGTATACGCAGTATTTT
CASEAGGGTYTQYF
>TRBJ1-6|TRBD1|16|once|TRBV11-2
TGTGCCAGCAGCTTAACCCTGACAGGGGGAAATTCACCCCTCCACTTT
CASSLTLTGGNSPLHF
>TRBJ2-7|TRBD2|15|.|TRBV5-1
TGCGCCAGCCGCGCAACTAGCGGGGGGGCCCACGAGCAGTACTTC
CASRATSGGAHEQYF
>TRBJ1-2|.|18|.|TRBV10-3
TGTGCCATCAGTGAGTCAAGTGGGAAGGCGGCTTACAACTATGGCTACACCTTC
CAISESSGKAAYNYGYTF
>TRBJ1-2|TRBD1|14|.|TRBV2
TGTGCCAGCAGTTCACGGGACAGAGGTGGGGGCTACACCTTC
CASSSRDRGGGYTF
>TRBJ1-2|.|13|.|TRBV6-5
TGTGCCAGCACCCAAGGGGGACGGACTTGCTGCACCTTC
CASTQGGRTCCTF
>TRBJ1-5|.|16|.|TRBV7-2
TGTGCCAGCAGCTTAGCGAGGCAGGCAGGGACCCAGCCCCAGCATTTT
CASSLARQAGTQPQHF
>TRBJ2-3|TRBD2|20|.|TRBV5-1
TGCGCCAGCAGCTCGGCCCTAACTAGCGGGACGAAATTTAGCACAGATACGCAGTATTTT
CASSSALTSGTKFSTDTQYF
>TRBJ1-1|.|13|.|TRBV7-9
TGTGCCAGCAGCCTACCAGGTCCCACTGAAGCTTTCTTT
CASSLPGPTEAFF
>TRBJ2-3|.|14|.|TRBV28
TGTGCCAGCAGTTTTATCGACACCACAGATACGCAGTATTTT
CASSFIDTTDTQYF
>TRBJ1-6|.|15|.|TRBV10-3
TGTGCCATCAGTGAGGAGACCCTCCCAGGTTCACCCCTCCACTTT
CAISEETLPGSPLHF
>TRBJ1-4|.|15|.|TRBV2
TGTGCCAGCAATCGTGAAGGGGGGCCCAGTGGGGAACTGTTTTTT
CASNREGGPSGELFF
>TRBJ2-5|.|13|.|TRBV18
TGTGCCAGCTCACCACCGGGGTTGGAGACCCAGTACTTC
CASSPPGLETQYF
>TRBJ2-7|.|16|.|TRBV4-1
TGCGCCAGCAGCCAATCAAACAGGGTGGGATCCTACGAGCAGTACTTC
CASSQSNRVGSYEQYF
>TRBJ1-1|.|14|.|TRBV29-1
TGCAGCGTTCTCGGGGGGCAGCTGAACACTGAAGCTTTCTTT
CSVLGGQLNTEAFF
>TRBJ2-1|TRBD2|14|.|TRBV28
TGTGCCAGCAGTTTAGCGGGAGGGCCTAATGAGCAGTTCTTC
CASSLAGGPNEQFF
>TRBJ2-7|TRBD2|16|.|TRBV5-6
TGTGCCAGCAGCTTGGTTGGCGGGAGGGCCAATCACGAGCAGTACTTC
CASSLVGGRANHEQYF
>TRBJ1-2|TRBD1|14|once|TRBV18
TGTGCCAGCTCACCAACCGGGGACAGCTATGGCTACACCTTC
CASSPTGDSYGYTF
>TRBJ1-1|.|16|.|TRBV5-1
TGCGCCAGCAGCTTGGGGCACTCGGACCCGGACACTGAAGCTTTCTTT
CASSLGHSDPDTEAFF
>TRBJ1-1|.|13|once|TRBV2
TGTGCCACCCGACTCTTCATGAACACTGAAGCTTTCTTT
CATRLFMNTEAFF
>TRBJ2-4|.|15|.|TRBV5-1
TGCGCCAGCAGCGTTGGGTCCTTAGCCAAAAACATTCAGTACTTC
CASSVGSLAKNIQYF
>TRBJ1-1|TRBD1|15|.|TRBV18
TGTGCCAGCTCACCCTGGACAGGGGGAAGGACTGAAGCTTTCTTT
CASSPWTGGRTEAFF
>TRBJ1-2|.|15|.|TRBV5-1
TGCGCCAGCAGCCTCCCGACAGGCTCCAACTATGGCTACACCTTC
CASSLPTGSNYGYTF
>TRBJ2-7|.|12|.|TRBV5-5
TGTGCCAGCAGCTTGTCGGCAGACGAGCAGTACTTC
CASSLSADEQYF
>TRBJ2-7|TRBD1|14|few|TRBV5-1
TGCGCCAGCAGCTTGGGAGACAGGGTGAGCGAGCAGTACTTC
CASSLGDRVSEQYF
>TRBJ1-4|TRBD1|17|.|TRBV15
TGTGCCACCAGCAGTGTTGGGAGGACAGGTCGAAGTGAAAAACTGTTTTTT
CATSSVGRTGRSEKLFF
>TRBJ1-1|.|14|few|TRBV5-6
TGTGCCAGCAGCCTTGGGGTCAGGGCCCTTGAAGCTTTCTTT
CASSLGVRALEAFF
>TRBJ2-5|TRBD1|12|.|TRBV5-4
TGTGCCAGCAGCGGGACCCAGGGGGCCCAGTACTTC
CASSGTQGAQYF
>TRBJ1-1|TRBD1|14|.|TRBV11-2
TGTGCCAGCAGCTTGACAGGGGGGGACACTGAAGCTTTCTTT
CASSLTGGDTEAFF
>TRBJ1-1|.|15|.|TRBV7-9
TGTGCCAGCACCCCGGTAAGGGCCTTGAACACTGAAGCTTTCTTT
CASTPVRALNTEAFF
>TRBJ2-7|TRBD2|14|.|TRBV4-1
TGCGCCAGCAGCCAAGGGACTAGCGGCTACGAGCAGTACTTC
CASSQGTSGYEQYF
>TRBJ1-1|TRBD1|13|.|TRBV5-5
TGTGCCAGCAGCTGGGACAGGGTCACTGAAGCTTTCTTT
CASSWDRVTEAFF
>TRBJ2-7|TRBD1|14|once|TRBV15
TGTGCCACCAGCAGAGGAGACAGGGGCAACGAGCAGTACTTC
CATSRGDRGNEQYF
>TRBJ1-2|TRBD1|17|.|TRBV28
TGTGCCAGCAGTTTATTAACCCCGGGACAGGGTTACTATGGCTACACCTTC
CASSLLTPGQGYYGYTF